Here is one T cell receptor beta chain with its context. These data come from a study of cytomegalovirus exposure and HLA in healthy donors. Trimming cost V 0 bases and J 7 bases, with 12 bases left between them. The CDR3 runs 14 residues. Looked up from germline, CDR1 is LGHNA and CDR2 is YSLEER. Use of 60 Vbeta and 13 Jbeta primers characterized the PCR. Libraries were prepared by immunoSEQ multiplex PCR; TCRdb keeps only in-frame clonotypes and omits some of them. Here the sample spans some 180,000 clones, more than 75% being singletons. The chain uses TRBV4-3 and TRBJ1-2; D gene ambiguous. This clonotype was obtained from a man in his forties in good health and CMV-seronegative. The sequencing input was PBMCs. DNA for the CDR3: TGCGCCAGCAGCCAAGACGTCTACGTTTCTGGCTACACCTTC. This gives the protein CASSQDVYVSGYTF.